These 22 T cell receptor beta chains came from one sample sequenced in a study of blood T cell repertoires in COVID-19. Clones were read by immunoSEQ multiplex PCR, and TCRdb kept only the in-frame ones, dropping some. Of more than 200,000 clones listed, 80% are singletons. Sequencing was done on a sample of PBMCs or T cells enriched from blood (not recorded which). Receptor source: a young man with acute COVID-19.

The V gene is TRBV18, the J gene TRBJ1-1, with D perhaps matching TRBD1 (5 bases). The ends were cut back, 3 bases at V and 5 bases at J, with 13 bases in the middle. The CDR3 spans 14 residues. Germline-derived CDR1 and CDR2 are KGHSH and LQKENI. The CDR3 DNA follows: TGTGCCAGCTCACCTGGTGGACAATCAACTGAAGCTTTCTTT. Its translation: CASSPGGQSTEAFF.

This chain joins TRBV3-1 (or the pseudogene TRBV3-2) and TRBJ2-3; perhaps TRBD2 as D (5 bases). The CDR3 is made up of 17 amino acids. Germline CDR1 LGHDT, CDR2 YNNKEL (reference sequence). Trimming took 0 bases from V and 2 from J, leaving 15 bases between them. The CDR3 sequence: CASSQDLGRLLTDTQYF. The CDR3 DNA reads as TGTGCCAGCAGCCAAGACCTCGGTAGACTACTCACAGATACGCAGTATTTT.

CDR3 loop: CASSAGTSGGAKRETQYF. The CDR3 DNA is TGTGCCAGCAGCGCCGGGACTAGCGGGGGGGCAAAGCGAGAGACCCAGTACTTC. The chain combines TRBV7-2 with TRBJ2-5; 16 bases are a match to TRBD2. Germline trimming cut 5 bases from V and 4 bases from J; bases unmatched to any gene: 10. This CDR3 is 18 amino acids long. The germline gives CDR1 SGHTA, CDR2 FQGNSA.

The genes are TRBV28 and TRBJ2-5; the match to TRBD2 covers 10 bases. The V gene end was trimmed by 1 base and the J gene end by 7 bases; junction bases not matched to a gene: 12. Germline V gene data show CDR1 as MDHEN and CDR2 as SYDVKM. The CDR3 runs to 17 residues. CDR3 DNA: TGTGCCAGCAGTTTATCCGGACTAGCGGAGAGACAGGGGACCCAGTACTTC. Translating gives CASSLSGLAERQGTQYF.

The V call is TRBV16, the J call TRBJ1-5; D gene unclear. Germline assignment: CDR1 KGHSY and CDR2 FQNENV. The V end lost 0 bases, the J end lost 2 bases, and 11 bases lay between the germline ends. The CDR3 spans 16 residues. CDR3 nucleotide sequence: TGTGCCAGCAGCCAATCGAGGGCGGGTGGCAATCAGCCCCAGCATTTT. This gives the protein CASSQSRAGGNQPQHF.

The chain is built from TRBV2 and TRBJ2-2, with 8 bases aligning to TRBD2. The V segment lost 6 bases and the J segment 7 bases; nucleotides outside the gene matches: 10. Germline lookup yields CDR1 SNHLY and CDR2 FYNNEI. There are 15 residues in the CDR3. CDR3 in DNA: TGTGCCAGCAGAAAGGACGGGGGGGCGGTCGGGGAGCTGTTTTTT. Protein product: CASRKDGGAVGELFF. Together with reference TRBV2 and TRBJ2-2, the CDR3 gives the full variable domain: EPEVTQTPSHQVTQMGQEVILRCVPISNHLYFYWYRQILGQKVEFLVSFYNNEISEKSEIFDDQFSVERPDGSNFTLKIRSTKLEDSAMYFCASRKDGGAVGELFFGEGSRLTVL.

The V call is TRBV21-1, the J call TRBJ1-4. TRBV21-1 is a pseudogene segment. The CDR3 extends over 14 amino acids. CDR3 residues: CASSKGGFNEKLFF. In DNA, the CDR3 is TGTGCCAGCAGCAAAGGCGGATTTAATGAAAAACTGTTTTTT.

The V and J genes are TRBV3-1 (or the pseudogene TRBV3-2) and TRBJ2-1, with 10 bases fitting TRBD2. This CDR3 region has 17 residues. Trimming removed 1 base from V and 9 bases from J; junction bases left unmatched: 12. Germline V CDR1 and CDR2: LGHDT, YNNKEL (reference sequence). The CDR3 here is CASSQGGGSGGVSEQFF. The CDR3 coding sequence is TGTGCCAGCAGCCAAGGTGGAGGGAGCGGGGGGGTAAGTGAGCAGTTCTTC.

V usage is TRBV19 and J usage is TRBJ1-2; D is perhaps TRBD1 (6 bases). The germline V gene encodes CDR1 LNHDA and CDR2 SQIVND (reference sequence). This CDR3 region has 13 residues. Trimming took 6 bases from V and 7 from J, leaving 15 bases between them. The DNA for the CDR3 is TGTGCCAGTAGGAATGCAGGGGTCTCTGGCTACACCTTC. Residues: CASRNAGVSGYTF.

This clone came up a few times. This chain joins TRBV10-1 and TRBJ1-2; TRBD1 agrees at 8 bases. Germline V gene data show CDR1 as WNHNN and CDR2 as SYGVQD (reference sequence). This CDR3 contains 13 residues. The junction had 1 base not matched to a gene; V was cut back by 5 bases and J by 2 bases. The CDR3 loop is CASSRDRNYGYTF. CDR3 nucleotide sequence: TGCGCCAGCAGTCGGGACAGGAACTATGGCTACACCTTC.

The chain recombines TRBV28 with TRBJ1-5; D unclear. V was trimmed by 2 bases and J by 7 bases, leaving 15 bases between them. Germline values: CDR1 MDHEN, CDR2 SYDVKM. This CDR3 is built from 15 residues. The CDR3 here is CASSLPGGWIQPQHF. CDR3 sequence (DNA): TGTGCCAGCAGTTTACCGGGTGGGTGGATCCAGCCCCAGCATTTT.

The J gene is TRBJ1-2, the V gene TRBV25-1; D is possibly TRBD1 (6 bases). V was clipped by 4 bases and J by 7 bases, with 13 bases between them. The CDR3 runs 13 residues. Germline CDR1 and CDR2: MGHDK and SYGVNS. CDR3 in amino acids: CASSAAGALGYTF. The DNA of the CDR3 is TGTGCCAGCAGTGCCGCAGGGGCGCTTGGCTACACCTTC.

The V and J genes are TRBV4-1 and TRBJ1-5, with D hard to call. Trimming stripped 0 bases from V and 2 bases from J, with 11 bases between. CDR1 and CDR2 from the germline V gene are MGHRA and YSYEKL. The CDR3 totals 16 residues. CDR3 sequence (DNA): TGCGCCAGCAGCCAAGAAGGAGGGAGGGGCAATCAGCCCCAGCATTTT. The encoded protein is CASSQEGGRGNQPQHF.

J is TRBJ1-5 and V is TRBV3-1 (or the pseudogene TRBV3-2); D perhaps matches TRBD1 (5 bases). From germline, CDR1 is LGHDT and CDR2 YNNKEL (reference sequence). The CDR3 extends over 15 amino acids. V shed 2 bases and J shed 3 bases, with 11 bases lying between them. CDR3 protein: CASSQSRQNNQPQHF. CDR3 sequence (DNA): TGTGCCAGCAGCCAATCTAGACAGAACAATCAGCCCCAGCATTTT.

In its sample, this clone was seen once. CDR3 nucleotide sequence: TGTGCCAGCAGCCAGGGACTAGCGGGATACAATGAGCAGTTCTTC. Its translation: CASSQGLAGYNEQFF. V gene TRBV14 combines with J gene TRBJ2-1, with TRBD2 matching 13 bases. The CDR3 loop spans 15 amino acids. Per the germline V gene, CDR1 is SGHDN and CDR2 is FVKESK. After removal of 3 bases from V and 4 bases from J, the junction contained 0 bases not matched to a gene.

DNA for the CDR3: TGTGCCAGCAGCCAATATGGGACAGGGTTCTATTCACCCCTCCACTTT. Its protein is CASSQYGTGFYSPLHF. The V call is TRBV14, the J call TRBJ1-6; 9 bases are shared with TRBD1. J gave up 8 bases and V 2 bases, and 7 bases lay outside the gene matches. Germline values: CDR1 SGHDN, CDR2 FVKESK. CDR3 length: 16 residues.

The V call is TRBV19, the J call TRBJ2-7; perhaps TRBD1 as D (7 bases). V dropped 7 bases and J dropped 6 bases, with 13 bases sitting between them. CDR1 is LNHDA and CDR2 is SQIVND in the germline V gene (reference sequence). This CDR3 has 12 residues. CDR3 region: CASKEGAGEQYF. The CDR3 nucleotides are TGTGCCAGTAAGGAGGGGGCCGGCGAGCAGTACTTC.

The V and J genes are TRBV5-1 and TRBJ2-4; D perhaps matches TRBD1 (6 bases). Per the germline V gene, CDR1 is SGHRS and CDR2 is YFSETQ. The CDR3 extends over 17 amino acids. The V gene lost 4 bases and the J gene lost 0 bases, with 17 bases spanning the gap. The CDR3 DNA follows: TGCGCCAGCAGCCCACGGACAGACCCGCTAGCCAAAAACATTCAGTACTTC. This gives the protein CASSPRTDPLAKNIQYF.

V gene TRBV11-1 combines with J gene TRBJ2-2; TRBD1 might be the D (5 bases). Per the germline V gene, CDR1 is SGHAT and CDR2 is FQDESV (reference sequence). Trimming removed 1 base at V and 5 bases at J, with 11 bases between. The CDR3 loop spans 15 amino acids. Here the CDR3 reads CASSLEGDSTGELFF. The CDR3, as DNA: TGTGCCAGCAGCTTAGAAGGGGATAGTACCGGGGAGCTGTTTTTT.

This clone was recorded once. The rearrangement links TRBV24-1 to TRBJ1-1, with D maybe TRBD1 (6 bases). This CDR3 spans 13 amino acids. V gave up 3 bases and J gave up 4 bases, with 8 bases separating them. CDR1 and CDR2 (germline): KGHDR, SFDVKD. CDR3 sequence (DNA): TGTGCCACCAGTGATACAGGGCGCACTGAAGCTTTCTTT. Residues: CATSDTGRTEAFF.

The chain employs TRBV28 and TRBJ2-7; D is ambiguous. The CDR3 is made up of 12 amino acids. The V end lost 5 bases, the J end lost 5 bases, and 10 bases lay between the germline ends. CDR1 and CDR2 (germline): MDHEN, SYDVKM. CDR3 residues: CASSVSRNEQYF. The CDR3 DNA reads TGTGCCAGCAGTGTTTCTAGGAACGAGCAGTACTTC. Looking up the rest from reference TRBV28 and TRBJ2-7 gives the full variable domain: DVKVTQSSRYLVKRTGEKVFLECVQDMDHENMFWYRQDPGLGLRLIYFSYDVKMKEKGDIPEGYSVSREKKERFSLILESASTNQTSMYLCASSVSRNEQYFGPGTRLTVT.

This chain links TRBV20-1 with TRBJ1-5; no reliable D call. Germline CDR1 DFQATT, CDR2 SNEGSKA (reference sequence). Trimming cost V 3 bases and J 4 bases, with 10 bases left between them. The CDR3 loop spans 13 amino acids. The DNA for the CDR3 is TGCAGTGCTAGTCGGGAACTTAATCAGCCCCAGCATTTT. Translating gives CSASRELNQPQHF.